The following is a T cell receptor (beta chain) sequence with its context. The antigen it binds to is not known. Base qualities were left out, and no much larger clone turns up one base away. The sequencer was an Illumina HiSeq 1500. TCRdb reprocessing: public reads trimmed at Q25 with fastp, clones called with MiXCR, in-frame beta chains kept. One record per CDR3 amino acid sequence lists the most common genes and DNA. Across this sample there are about 830,000 distinct CDR3 sequences, with 32% seen only once. Roughly 12% of the sample goes to the ten largest clones. The data originate from a study of T cell repertoires in cytomegalovirus infection (dated by TCRdb to about 2019). The study in broad terms: Alongside well-studied HLA-B-restricted epitopes, the peptide stimulations were aimed at recently identified HLA-C-restricted CMV epitopes, whose presentation resists viral immunomodulation. Because public TCR beta signatures pointed to carriage of CMV infection together with the matching HLA type, the HLA type of each donor mattered for the analysis.

Beyond this particular receptor, the publication reports: Cumulative frequency of public TCR beta family members discriminated carriers of CMV infection plus the relevant HLA type in this cohort and an independent 352-donor cohort. In the ex vivo response, HLA-C-restricted CMV-specific TCR beta clonotypes were dominant, and in two of eight donors the single most frequent clonotype came from this HLA-C-restricted group.

According to the study, the label for this sample's treatment or condition signals: in vitro stimulation with specific CMV peptide epitopes to enrich CMV-specific T cells. The CDR3 covers 14 residues, taking in both the cysteine and the phenylalanine. CDR3 DNA only is kept here, 42 bases in frame from base 1. The germline V gene specifies SNHLY as CDR1 and FYNNEI as CDR2. Relative to germline, V is 7 bases shorter and J is 3 bases shorter, with 13 bases between their ends. This TCR was recovered from a human donor in good health (CMV status not recorded). Some clones in this sample may be carry-over from other donors' samples. Recombination linked TRBV2 to TRBJ1-5; TRBD1 is possibly the D segment (5 matching bases). Sequencing was performed on cultured CD8+ T cells from PBMCs, taken from culture after CMV antigen stimulation. CDR3 reads: CASTDRQYNQPQHF. The DNA reads as follows: TGTGCCAGCACAGATCGACAGTACAATCAGCCCCAGCATTTT.